This TCR beta chain was captured in a study of a mutant IDH1 vaccine in newly diagnosed glioma. In the study overall: Patients were pretreated with radiotherapy, temozolomide, or both, mostly both.

Profiled with immunoSEQ multiplex PCR; TCRdb holds only in-frame clones, not every one. The sample includes 77,000 or so clones, 81% seen only once; the top ten take roughly 5.6%. This CDR3 contains 11 residues. Germline CDR1 and CDR2: SGHNT and YYREEE (reference sequence). V gave up 3 bases and J gave up 6 bases, with 7 bases separating them. This clone was seen a handful of times. What it recognizes is unknown. The sample's time point: week 47, end of study. One vaccine dose held 300 ug of mutant IDH1 20-mer peptide and came with topical imiquimod. The genes are TRBV5-4 and TRBJ2-7; D is undetermined. This receptor was identified in a man in his forties with glioma. The sequences come from PBMCs, collected from a glioma patient whose treatment included an IDH1 peptide vaccine. This chain's CDR3 is CASSSSGEQYF. The CDR3 nucleotides read TGTGCCAGCAGCTCATCTGGCGAGCAGTACTTC.